This entry describes one T cell receptor (beta chain). The sample is drawn from a study of OX40 agonist ivuxolimab in advanced cancers. Measured with immunoSEQ multiplex PCR; TCRdb has only the in-frame clones, and not every one. The profile covers 50,000 to 65,000 clones, with approximately 78% appearing a single time and approximately 0.69% taken by the ten largest. The CDR3 has 15 residues. V was pared by 3 bases and J by 5 bases, with 16 bases between. Germline loops: CDR1 SGHAT, CDR2 FQNNGV. The sequences come from CD4+ or CD8+ T cells sorted from blood, collected in a trial of the OX40 agonist ivuxolimab. The clonotype comes from an adult with an advanced solid tumor such as melanoma, head and neck, liver or kidney cancer. V usage is TRBV11-2 and J usage is TRBJ2-5, with D unresolved. CDR3 region: CASSFNSGVMETQYF. In DNA, the CDR3 is TGTGCCAGCAGCTTTAATTCTGGCGTGATGGAGACCCAGTACTTC. The full variable domain, in which reference TRBV11-2 and TRBJ2-5 provide the parts outside the CDR3, is EAGVAQSPRYKIIEKRQSVAFWCNPISGHATLYWYQQILGQGPKLLIQFQNNGVVDDSQLPKDRFSAERLKGVDSTLKIQPAKLEDSAVYLCASSFNSGVMETQYFGPGTRLLVL.